Each of the 21 T cell receptor beta chains below was sequenced from the same sample in a study of vaccination and CD4 T cells after COVID-19. For these TCRs, the target antigens are not known. Scientists ran DNA taken from cultured CD4+ T cells through the Oncomine TCR Beta short-read assay for sequencing. In TCRdb, the PCR reads were re-called with MiXCR into one record per CDR3 protein. The sample has more than 9,000 distinct CDR3 sequences, about 50% seen once. Treatment: roughly ten-day PBMC culture with coronavirus spike peptide pools or control peptides (ViraFEST assay). Sequenced: CD4+ T cells from blood, cultured in vitro. These receptors all come from a human donor who had recovered from COVID-19.

The V call is TRBV5-6, the J call TRBJ1-1, with D possibly TRBD1 on 5 matching bases. Trimming pared 5 bases from V and 3 bases from J, leaving 14 bases between. Looked up from germline, CDR1 is SGHDT and CDR2 is YYEEEE. CDR3 length equals 14 residues. CDR3 protein: CASRGDRDDTEAFF. As DNA, the CDR3 is TGTGCCAGCAGGGGGGACCGGGACGACACTGAAGCTTTCTTT.

This clonotype was detected only a few times. The chain combines TRBV19 with TRBJ1-1; 7 bases are a match to TRBD1. CDR3 length: 14 amino acids. Germline V gene lookup returns CDR1 LNHDA and CDR2 SQIVND (reference sequence). Trimming at V came to 5 bases and at J to 6 bases, leaving 9 bases not matched to a gene. CDR3 loop: CASSPPDRFPEAFF. The CDR3 nucleotides read TGTGCCAGTAGTCCCCCGGACAGGTTCCCTGAAGCTTTCTTT.

This sequence joins TRBV6-5 and TRBJ2-5; tentatively, D is TRBD2 (5 bases). Trimming removed 1 base at V and 7 bases at J, with 10 bases between. This CDR3 has 13 residues. The germline gives CDR1 MNHEY, CDR2 SVGAGI. CDR3 nucleotides: TGTGCCAGCAGTTACTGGGAGTCGGGGACCCAGTACTTC. Translated: CASSYWESGTQYF.

Notes on this clonotype: One junction end disagrees with the germline gene, perhaps due to a read error. The V call is TRBV11-2, the J call TRBJ1-2; 7 bases map to TRBD1. CDR1 is SGHAT, CDR2 FQNNGV, per germline. The CDR3 is made up of 14 amino acids. CDR3 nucleotides: TGTGCCAGCAGCTTAGGACAGGGCCAATATGACTACACCTTC. Protein: CASSLGQGQYDYTF.

This clonotype was observed a few times. This chain uses TRBV20-1 with TRBJ2-5, with 11 positions matching TRBD2. J lost 5 bases, V lost 3 bases, and 8 bases had no gene match. This CDR3 has 15 residues. Germline CDR1 is DFQATT and CDR2 is SNEGSKA (reference sequence). CDR3 in amino acids: CSASILGLAAETQYF. The CDR3 DNA sequence: TGCAGTGCTAGTATTTTGGGACTAGCGGCGGAGACCCAGTACTTC.

This rearrangement joins TRBV5-1 to TRBJ1-1; no definite D call. V was trimmed by 0 bases and J by 0 bases, leaving 6 bases between them. Germline CDR1 reads SGHRS; CDR2 reads YFSETQ. The CDR3 contains 14 residues. CDR3 sequence: CASSLGPMNTEAFF. In nucleotides, the CDR3 is TGCGCCAGCAGCTTGGGCCCCATGAACACTGAAGCTTTCTTT.

This clonotype turned up a few times. V gene TRBV6-1 combines with J gene TRBJ1-1; possible D gene TRBD1, 6 bases. From germline, CDR1 is MNHNS and CDR2 SASEGT. This CDR3 spans 13 amino acids. Trimming removed 4 bases at V and 4 bases at J, with 10 bases between. In DNA form, the CDR3 reads TGTGCCAGCAGTGGTCCCAGGGGCACTGAAGCTTTCTTT. Translating gives CASSGPRGTEAFF.

CDR3 coding DNA: TGTGCCAGCAGCTTAGTTCACCGTAGCGGGGGGGCAGATACGCAGTATTTT. Translation: CASSLVHRSGGADTQYF. V gene TRBV7-2 combines with J gene TRBJ2-3; 11 bases are shared with TRBD2. The CDR3 length is 17 residues. CDR1 and CDR2 (germline): SGHTA, FQGNSA. J was trimmed by 4 bases and V by 1 base; bases with no gene match: 7.

The rearrangement uses TRBV5-5 and TRBJ2-7; D perhaps matches TRBD2 (7 bases). The CDR3 consists of 13 residues. CDR1 and CDR2 (germline): SGHKS, YYEKEE (reference sequence). Deletions cut 6 bases from V and 1 base from J, with 11 bases between. The CDR3: CASNRGASYEQYF. CDR3 DNA sequence: TGTGCCAGCAATCGGGGGGCATCCTACGAGCAGTACTTC.

This chain uses TRBV6-1 with TRBJ2-7; 11 nucleotides agree with TRBD1. Germline lookup yields CDR1 MNHNS and CDR2 SASEGT. The CDR3 sequence is 15 residues long. The ends lost 10 bases at V and 5 bases at J; junction bases unmatched: 13. This CDR3 reads CAKEQAGTGGDEQYF. The CDR3 coding sequence is TGTGCCAAAGAACAAGCCGGGACAGGGGGAGACGAGCAGTACTTC.

This clonotype was recorded a few times. The chain has TRBV7-2 and TRBJ1-1; no firm D call. V was shortened by 8 bases and J by 2 bases, with 12 bases between the two germline ends. The germline V gene has CDR1 SGHTA and CDR2 FQGNSA. The CDR3 is 13 residues long. The CDR3 bases are TGTGCCAGCTCCTTGTCCGCCAACACTGAAGCTTTCTTT. Its translation: CASSLSANTEAFF. Full variable domain (rest looked up from reference TRBV7-2 and TRBJ1-1): GAGVSQSPSNKVTEKGKDVELRCDPISGHTALYWYRQSLGQGLEFLIYFQGNSAPDKSGLPSDRFSAERTGGSVSTLTIQRTQQEDSAVYLCASSLSANTEAFFGQGTRLTVV.

The table lists this clonotype with a few counts. The V gene is TRBV7-2, the J gene TRBJ2-2; TRBD1 matches 10 bases. Per the germline V gene, CDR1 is SGHTA and CDR2 is FQGNSA. V shed 4 bases and J 5 bases; nucleotides not matched to a gene: 13. CDR3 length: 18 amino acids. The CDR3 DNA reads TGTGCCAGCAGCTCCATGACCGGGACAGGGGTAGGAACCGGGGAGCTGTTTTTT. It encodes CASSSMTGTGVGTGELFF.

This rearrangement joins TRBV11-2 to TRBJ2-7; 8 bases map to TRBD2. Per the germline V gene, CDR1 is SGHAT and CDR2 is FQNNGV. The CDR3 runs to 14 residues. After removal of 3 bases from V and 5 bases from J, the junction contained 6 bases not matched to a gene. In DNA, the CDR3 is TGTGCCAGCAGCTTCTCCCTAGCGGGTAACGAGCAGTACTTC. Translating it yields CASSFSLAGNEQYF.

With regard to this clonotype: This CDR3 fails to terminate in the conserved phenylalanine or tryptophan, so it likely reflects a read error. This sequence joins TRBV6-1 and TRBJ2-2; D not certain. With 4 bases removed from V and 3 bases from J, the gap between germline ends came to 6 bases. Germline-derived CDR1 and CDR2 are MNHNS and SASEGT. The length of the CDR3 is 13 residues. CDR3 amino acids: CASSVTYTGELFS. CDR3 nucleotide sequence: TGTGCCAGCAGTGTTACGTACACCGGGGAGCTGTTTTCT.

The chain joins TRBV19 to TRBJ1-2, with 8 bases matching TRBD1. This CDR3 has 14 amino acids. Germline lookup yields CDR1 LNHDA and CDR2 SQIVND (reference sequence). V was pared by 3 bases and J by 12 bases, with 12 bases of the junction left unmatched. The CDR3 loop reads CASSISAYPGGHTF. In nucleotides, the CDR3 is TGTGCCAGTAGTATTTCAGCCTATCCAGGGGGCCACACCTTC.

The chain carries TRBV2 and TRBJ2-3; tentative D call: TRBD1 (6 bases). V lost 6 bases to trimming and J lost 2 bases, with 15 bases between them. CDR1 and CDR2 from the germline V gene are SNHLY and FYNNEI. The CDR3 covers 15 residues. The CDR3 DNA follows: TGTGCCAGCAGGATGCAGGGGATCCCCACAGATACGCAGTATTTT. Translated, it gives CASRMQGIPTDTQYF.

The chain couples TRBV5-4 to TRBJ2-3, with D unresolved. Per germline, CDR1 SGHNT and CDR2 YYREEE (reference sequence). This CDR3 contains 15 residues. Between the trimmed V and J ends, which lost 0 bases and 0 bases, there was a span of 8 bases. In DNA form, the CDR3 reads TGTGCCAGCAGCTTGGACCAGCACAGCACAGATACGCAGTATTTT. Protein product: CASSLDQHSTDTQYF.

The chain links TRBV20-1 to TRBJ2-7, with TRBD1 matching 9 bases. V was clipped by 5 bases and J by 4 bases; unmatched bases: 3. CDR1 and CDR2 from the germline V gene are DFQATT and SNEGSKA (reference sequence). The CDR3 is 12 amino acids. The CDR3 loop is CSADRGGYEQYF. The CDR3 nucleotides read TGCAGTGCTGACAGGGGGGGGTACGAGCAGTACTTC.

This chain joins TRBV18 and TRBJ2-5; no definite D call. Germline loops: CDR1 KGHSH, CDR2 LQKENI. V gave up 1 base and J gave up 5 bases, with 14 bases separating them. This CDR3 spans 15 amino acids. The DNA for the CDR3 is TGTGCCAGCTCACCACAGTACGGCAAGGTGGAGACCCAGTACTTC. The encoded protein is CASSPQYGKVETQYF.

The genes are TRBV24-1 and TRBJ2-3; TRBD1 is a possible D gene (6 bases). This CDR3 is 14 amino acids long. Germline V gives CDR1 KGHDR, CDR2 SFDVKD. Trimming pared 4 bases from V and 2 bases from J, leaving 9 bases between. CDR3 protein: CATSEDSSTDTQYF. The CDR3 nucleotides are TGTGCCACCAGTGAGGACAGCTCCACAGATACGCAGTATTTT.

The DNA for the CDR3 is TGTGCCAGCAGCCAAAGGGGGCCCTACGAGCAGTACTTC. It translates to CASSQRGPYEQYF. The chain couples TRBV6-2 or TRBV6-3 to TRBJ2-7; 7 bases map to TRBD1. V shed 6 bases, J shed 2 bases, and the junction held 4 bases outside the gene matches. CDR3 size: 13 residues. CDR1 MNHEY and CDR2 SVGEGT come from the germline V gene.